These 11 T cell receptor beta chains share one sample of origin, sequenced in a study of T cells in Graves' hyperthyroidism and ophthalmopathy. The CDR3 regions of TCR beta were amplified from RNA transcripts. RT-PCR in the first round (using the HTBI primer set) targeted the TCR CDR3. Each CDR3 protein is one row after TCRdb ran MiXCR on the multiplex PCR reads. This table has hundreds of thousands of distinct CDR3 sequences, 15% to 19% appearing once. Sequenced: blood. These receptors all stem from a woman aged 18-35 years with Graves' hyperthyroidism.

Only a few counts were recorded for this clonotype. CDR3 protein: CASSPTSGGGPPSSYNEQFF. DNA of the CDR3: TGTGCCAGCTCACCTACGTCAGGGGGGGGACCTCCCAGCTCCTACAATGAGCAGTTCTTC. The V call is TRBV18, the J call TRBJ2-1; perhaps D is TRBD1 or TRBD2 (7 bases each). V was trimmed by 3 bases and J by 0 bases, leaving 24 bases between them. CDR3 size: 20 residues. Germline values: CDR1 KGHSH, CDR2 LQKENI.

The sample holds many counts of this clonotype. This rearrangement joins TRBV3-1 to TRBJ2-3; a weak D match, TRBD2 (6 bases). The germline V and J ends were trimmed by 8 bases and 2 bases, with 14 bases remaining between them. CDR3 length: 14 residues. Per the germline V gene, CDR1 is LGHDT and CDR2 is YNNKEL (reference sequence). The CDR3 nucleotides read TGTGCCAGCGGTACGGAGGGAGTCACAGATACGCAGTATTTT. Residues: CASGTEGVTDTQYF.

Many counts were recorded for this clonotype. CDR3 region: CASSLEYGANVLTF. The CDR3 nucleotides are TGTGCCAGCAGCTTAGAGTATGGGGCCAACGTCCTGACTTTC. The chain is built from TRBV11-2 and TRBJ2-6, with D unresolved. The CDR3 consists of 14 residues. Trimming took off 0 bases at V and 3 bases at J, with 3 bases between the two ends. Germline CDR1 is SGHAT and CDR2 is FQNNGV. The full variable domain, with the rest looked up from reference TRBV11-2 and TRBJ2-6, is EAGVAQSPRYKIIEKRQSVAFWCNPISGHATLYWYQQILGQGPKLLIQFQNNGVVDDSQLPKDRFSAERLKGVDSTLKIQPAKLEDSAVYLCASSLEYGANVLTFGAGSRLTVL.

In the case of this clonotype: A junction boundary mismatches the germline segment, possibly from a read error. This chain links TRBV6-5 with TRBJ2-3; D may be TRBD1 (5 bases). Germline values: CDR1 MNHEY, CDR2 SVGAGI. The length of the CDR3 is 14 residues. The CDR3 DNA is TGTGCCAGCAGTGACTCATTCAAGGGGGATACGCAGTATTTT. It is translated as CASSDSFKGDTQYF.

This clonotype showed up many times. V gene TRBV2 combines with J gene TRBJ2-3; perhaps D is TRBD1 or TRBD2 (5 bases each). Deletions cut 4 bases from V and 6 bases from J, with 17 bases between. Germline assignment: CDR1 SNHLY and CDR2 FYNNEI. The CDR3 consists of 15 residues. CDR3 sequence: CASSVGTVGSDTQYF. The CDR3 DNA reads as TGTGCCAGCAGTGTTGGGACCGTGGGTTCTGATACGCAGTATTTT.

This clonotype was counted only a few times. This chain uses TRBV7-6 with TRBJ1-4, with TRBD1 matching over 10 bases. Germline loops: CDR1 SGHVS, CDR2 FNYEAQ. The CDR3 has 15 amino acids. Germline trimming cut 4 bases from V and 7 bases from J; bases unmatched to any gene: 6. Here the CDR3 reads CASSYLGQGSEKLFF. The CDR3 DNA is TGTGCCAGCAGCTATTTGGGACAGGGGAGTGAAAAACTGTTTTTT.

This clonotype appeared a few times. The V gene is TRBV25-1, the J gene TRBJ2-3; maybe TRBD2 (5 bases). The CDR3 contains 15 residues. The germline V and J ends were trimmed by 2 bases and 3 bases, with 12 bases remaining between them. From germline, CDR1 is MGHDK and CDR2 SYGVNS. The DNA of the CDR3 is TGTGCCAGCAGTGAACCCCGTAGGGAGACAGATACGCAGTATTTT. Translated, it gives CASSEPRRETDTQYF.

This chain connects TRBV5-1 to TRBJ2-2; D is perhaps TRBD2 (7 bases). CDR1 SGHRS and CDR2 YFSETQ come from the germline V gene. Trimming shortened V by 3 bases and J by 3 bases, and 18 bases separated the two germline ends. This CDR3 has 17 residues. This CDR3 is CASSSRSGGIDTGELFF. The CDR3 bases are TGCGCCAGCAGCTCCCGGTCGGGGGGCATCGACACCGGGGAGCTGTTTTTT.

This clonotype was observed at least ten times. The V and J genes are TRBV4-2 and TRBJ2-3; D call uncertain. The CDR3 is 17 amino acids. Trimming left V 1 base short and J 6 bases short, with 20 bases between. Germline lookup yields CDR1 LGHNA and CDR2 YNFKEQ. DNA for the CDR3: TGTGCCAGCAGCCAAGTTGCGAGCCGTTCCCCGCGGGATACGCAGTATTTT. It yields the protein CASSQVASRSPRDTQYF.

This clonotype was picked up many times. The CDR3 protein is CSAAGADFSNYGYTF. The CDR3 nucleotides read TGCAGCGCTGCCGGTGCGGACTTCTCTAACTATGGCTACACCTTC. The rearrangement links TRBV29-1 to TRBJ1-2; no clear D gene. Germline V gene lookup returns CDR1 SQVTM and CDR2 ANQGSEA. Between the trimmed V and J ends, which lost 7 bases and 0 bases, there was a span of 18 bases. The CDR3 covers 15 residues.

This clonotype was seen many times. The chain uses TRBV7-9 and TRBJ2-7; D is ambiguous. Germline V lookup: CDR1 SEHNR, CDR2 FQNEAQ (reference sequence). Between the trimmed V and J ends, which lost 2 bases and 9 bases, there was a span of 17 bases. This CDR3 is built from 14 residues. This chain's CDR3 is CASSLIPPESPQYF. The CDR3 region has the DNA TGTGCCAGCAGCTTAATCCCCCCCGAATCACCGCAGTACTTC.